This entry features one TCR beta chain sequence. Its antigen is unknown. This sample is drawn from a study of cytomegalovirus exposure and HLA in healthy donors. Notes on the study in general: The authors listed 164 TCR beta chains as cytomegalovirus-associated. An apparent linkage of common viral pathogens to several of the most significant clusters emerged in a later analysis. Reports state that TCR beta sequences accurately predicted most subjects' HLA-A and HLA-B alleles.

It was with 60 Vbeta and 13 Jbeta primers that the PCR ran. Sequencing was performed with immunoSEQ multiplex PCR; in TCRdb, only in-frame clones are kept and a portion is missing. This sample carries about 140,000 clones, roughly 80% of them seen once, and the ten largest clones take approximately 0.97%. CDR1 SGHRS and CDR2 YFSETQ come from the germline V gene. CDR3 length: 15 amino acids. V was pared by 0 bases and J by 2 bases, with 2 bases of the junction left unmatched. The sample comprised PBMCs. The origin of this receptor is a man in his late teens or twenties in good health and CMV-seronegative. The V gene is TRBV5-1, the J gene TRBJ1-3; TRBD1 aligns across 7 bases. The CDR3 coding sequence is TGCGCCAGCAGCTTGGGGGACAGTACTGGAAACACCATATATTTT. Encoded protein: CASSLGDSTGNTIYF. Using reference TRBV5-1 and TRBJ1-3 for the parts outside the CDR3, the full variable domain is KAGVTQTPRYLIKTRGQQVTLSCSPISGHRSVSWYQQTPGQGLQFLFEYFSETQRNKGNFPGRFSGRQFSNSRSEMNVSTLELGDSALYLCASSLGDSTGNTIYFGEGSWLTVV.